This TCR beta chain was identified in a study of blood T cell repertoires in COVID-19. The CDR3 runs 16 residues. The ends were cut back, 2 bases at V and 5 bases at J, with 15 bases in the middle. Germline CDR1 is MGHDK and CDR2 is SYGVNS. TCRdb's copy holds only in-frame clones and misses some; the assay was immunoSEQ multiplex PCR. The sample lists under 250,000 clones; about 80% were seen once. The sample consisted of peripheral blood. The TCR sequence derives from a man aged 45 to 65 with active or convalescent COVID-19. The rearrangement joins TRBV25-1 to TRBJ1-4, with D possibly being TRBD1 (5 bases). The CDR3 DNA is TGTGCCAGCAGTGAACCGGGGACTGGGCGGAATGAAAAACTGTTTTTT. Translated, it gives CASSEPGTGRNEKLFF.